The rows below give T cell receptor beta chains drawn from one sample of a study of cytomegalovirus exposure and HLA in healthy donors. Libraries were prepared by immunoSEQ multiplex PCR; TCRdb keeps only in-frame clonotypes and omits some of them. The table records some 240,000 clones, more than 75% of them present only once. Source material: PBMCs. These receptors originate from a male donor in good health and CMV-seronegative. CDR3s include the opening cysteine and the closing phenylalanine or tryptophan. The order of the fields is CDR3 protein, CDR3 DNA, J gene, clone size, D gene, V gene. The D gene is left open where the match is weak. A row's size may be missing; if present it is once, few, many or a size class.

CASSQVTMDEQFF | TGTGCCAGCAGCCAAGTTACTATGGATGAGCAGTTCTTC | TRBJ2-1 | few | . | TRBV4-2
CASRLFGEGLGYEQYF | TGTGCCAGCAGACTCTTCGGGGAGGGCCTAGGGTACGAGCAGTACTTC | TRBJ2-7 | . | TRBD2 | TRBV28
CASSYSAEQYF | TGTGCCAGCAGTTACTCTGCGGAGCAGTACTTC | TRBJ2-7 | few | . | TRBV6-5
CASSPSTPSPTYNEQFF | TGTGCCAGCTCACCGAGCACGCCGAGCCCCACCTACAATGAGCAGTTCTTC | TRBJ2-1 | . | . | TRBV18
CASSRPGLAPSNEQFF | TGTGCCAGCAGCCGCCCGGGACTAGCACCATCGAATGAGCAGTTCTTC | TRBJ2-1 | . | TRBD2 | TRBV11-2
CASSRVLAGFYNEQFF | TGTGCCAGCAGCAGAGTACTAGCGGGTTTTTACAATGAGCAGTTCTTC | TRBJ2-1 | . | TRBD2 | TRBV7-2
CASSPLGGSYEQYF | TGTGCCAGCAGCCCATTAGGCGGCTCCTACGAGCAGTACTTC | TRBJ2-7 | . | . | TRBV5-6
CASSVEGVAGVRADTQYF | TGTGCCAGCAGCGTAGAAGGGGTAGCGGGAGTCAGGGCAGATACGCAGTATTTT | TRBJ2-3 | . | TRBD2 | TRBV9
CSSSNLRGLNTEAFF | TGTTCCAGCAGTAACCTGCGGGGGCTGAACACTGAAGCTTTCTTT | TRBJ1-1 | . | . | TRBV7-9
CASSLVGQRAYEQYF | TGCGCCAGCAGCTTGGTGGGACAGAGAGCCTACGAGCAGTACTTC | TRBJ2-7 | . | TRBD1 | TRBV5-1
CASSFAPRSTDTQYF | TGTGCCAGCAGCTTTGCTCCTAGAAGCACAGATACGCAGTATTTT | TRBJ2-3 | . | . | TRBV7-6
CASSLGPDRVGIQPQHF | TGTGCCAGCAGCTTAGGCCCCGACAGGGTTGGTATTCAGCCCCAGCATTTT | TRBJ1-5 | . | TRBD1 | TRBV7-2
CSVWGLSYEQYF | TGCAGCGTTTGGGGACTGAGCTACGAGCAGTACTTC | TRBJ2-7 | . | . | TRBV29-1
CASSVGGTGKETQYF | TGTGCCAGCAGCGTAGGTGGGACAGGGAAAGAGACCCAGTACTTC | TRBJ2-5 | . | TRBD1 | TRBV9
CASNGQGAVGTEAFF | TGCGCCAGCAACGGACAGGGGGCCGTTGGCACTGAAGCTTTCTTT | TRBJ1-1 | . | TRBD1 | TRBV5-1
CASSLGSGGDYNEQFF | TGTGCCAGCAGCTTAGGCAGCGGGGGAGACTACAATGAGCAGTTCTTC | TRBJ2-1 | . | TRBD2 | TRBV7-3
CASSEIRTGQETQYF | TGTGCCAGCAGTGAGATCCGGACAGGGCAAGAGACCCAGTACTTC | TRBJ2-5 | . | TRBD1 | TRBV6-1
CASSRGTGGAGNYEQYF | TGTGCCAGTAGTAGAGGCACAGGGGGCGCCGGAAATTACGAGCAGTACTTC | TRBJ2-7 | . | TRBD1 | TRBV19
CASITGSGLNEQFF | TGTGCCAGCATCACAGGTAGCGGGCTCAATGAGCAGTTCTTC | TRBJ2-1 | . | TRBD2 | TRBV7-9
CATSSARLAGTTIETQYF | TGTGCCACCAGCAGCGCCCGACTAGCGGGGACTACAATTGAGACCCAGTACTTC | TRBJ2-5 | once | TRBD2 | TRBV15
CSSSSPPLHEQYF | TGTTCCAGCAGCTCACCGCCGCTACACGAGCAGTACTTC | TRBJ2-7 | few | . | TRBV7-9
CASSYGRGWETQYF | TGTGCCAGCAGTTACGGCAGGGGCTGGGAGACCCAGTACTTC | TRBJ2-5 | . | . | TRBV6-5
CAISESLSYNEQFF | TGTGCCATCAGTGAGTCGCTGAGCTACAATGAGCAGTTCTTC | TRBJ2-1 | . | . | TRBV10-3
CASSVYSNEKLFF | TGTGCCAGCAGTGTCTACAGTAATGAAAAACTGTTTTTT | TRBJ1-4 | once | . | TRBV6-6
CAISDGQNTEAFF | TGTGCCATCAGCGATGGACAGAACACTGAAGCTTTCTTT | TRBJ1-1 | . | . | TRBV10-3
CASSPPEQGNTEAFF | TGTGCCAGCTCACCACCGGAGCAGGGGAACACTGAAGCTTTCTTT | TRBJ1-1 | . | . | TRBV18
CASADRGADGYTF | TGCGCCAGCGCCGACAGGGGGGCAGATGGCTACACCTTC | TRBJ1-2 | . | TRBD1 | TRBV10-2
CASSDGGYSNEQYF | TGTGCCAGTAGTGATGGAGGGTACTCCAACGAGCAGTACTTC | TRBJ2-7 | once | . | TRBV19
CASSFKEAGSTDTQYF | TGTGCCAGCAGCTTTAAGGAAGCGGGAAGCACAGATACGCAGTATTTT | TRBJ2-3 | few | TRBD2 | TRBV7-9
CASQVGANTGELFF | TGTGCCAGCCAAGTCGGGGCGAACACCGGGGAGCTGTTTTTT | TRBJ2-2 | . | . | TRBV2
CASSLFSQSGANVLTF | TGTGCCAGCAGTTTATTTTCGCAGTCTGGGGCCAACGTCCTGACTTTC | TRBJ2-6 | once | . | TRBV28
CASSRPGTEDGYTF | TGTGCCAGCAGCCGCCCCGGGACAGAGGATGGCTACACCTTC | TRBJ1-2 | . | TRBD1 | TRBV7-3
CASSFRGGGYTF | TGTGCCAGCAGTTTCCGCGGCGGTGGCTACACCTTC | TRBJ1-2 | . | . | TRBV28
CASSLEDGEAFTDTQYF | TGTGCCAGCAGCTTAGAGGATGGAGAGGCGTTCACAGATACGCAGTATTTT | TRBJ2-3 | . | . | TRBV13
CATRRQTAYNEQFF | TGTGCCACCAGGCGGCAGACGGCCTACAATGAGCAGTTCTTC | TRBJ2-1 | . | . | TRBV15
CATSRDRNEQFF | TGTGCCACCAGCAGAGACAGAAATGAGCAGTTCTTC | TRBJ2-1 | . | . | TRBV15